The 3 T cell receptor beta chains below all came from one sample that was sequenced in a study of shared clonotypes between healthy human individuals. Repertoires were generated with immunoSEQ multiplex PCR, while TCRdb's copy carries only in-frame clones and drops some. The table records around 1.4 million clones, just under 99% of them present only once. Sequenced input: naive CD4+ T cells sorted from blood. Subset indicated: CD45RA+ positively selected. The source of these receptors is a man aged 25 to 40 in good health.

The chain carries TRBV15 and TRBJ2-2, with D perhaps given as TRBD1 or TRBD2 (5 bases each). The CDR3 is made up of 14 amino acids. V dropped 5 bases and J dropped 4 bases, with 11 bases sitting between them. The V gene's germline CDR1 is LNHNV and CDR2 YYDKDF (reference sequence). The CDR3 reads CATSSGTATGELFF. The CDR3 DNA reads TGTGCCACCAGCTCTGGGACGGCCACCGGGGAGCTGTTTTTT.

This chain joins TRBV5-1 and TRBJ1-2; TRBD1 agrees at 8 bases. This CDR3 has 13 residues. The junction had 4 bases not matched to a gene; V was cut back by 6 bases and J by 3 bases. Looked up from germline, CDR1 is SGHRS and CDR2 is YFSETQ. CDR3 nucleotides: TGCGCCAGCACGTCAGGGGGCGACTATGGCTACACCTTC. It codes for CASTSGGDYGYTF. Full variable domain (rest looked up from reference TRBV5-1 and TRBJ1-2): KAGVTQTPRYLIKTRGQQVTLSCSPISGHRSVSWYQQTPGQGLQFLFEYFSETQRNKGNFPGRFSGRQFSNSRSEMNVSTLELGDSALYLCASTSGGDYGYTFGSGTRLTVV.

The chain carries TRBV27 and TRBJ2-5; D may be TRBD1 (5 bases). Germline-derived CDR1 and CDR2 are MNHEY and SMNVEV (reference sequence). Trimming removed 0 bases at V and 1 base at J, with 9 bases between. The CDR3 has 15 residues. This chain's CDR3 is CASSLSFQGQETQYF. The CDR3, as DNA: TGTGCCAGCAGTTTATCTTTCCAGGGCCAAGAGACCCAGTACTTC.